This is a list of T cell receptor beta chains from one sample in a study of shared clonotypes between healthy human individuals. Clones were sequenced by immunoSEQ multiplex PCR, and TCRdb holds only the in-frame ones, with some missing. The sample shows about 2 million clones, around 96% of them seen only once. The sequenced sample consisted of naive CD8+ T cells sorted from blood. These receptors all come from a man between 18 and 29 years old in good health. Each CDR3 is given with its conserved first and last residue. Some rows have no size entry. The others give once, few or many, or a class for an expanded clone.

j_gene,abundance,v_gene,CDR3aa
TRBJ2-3,-,TRBV6-5,CASSWGYHGPTDTQYF
TRBJ1-1,few,TRBV30,CAWSDGEEAFF
TRBJ2-3,-,TRBV2,CASRGGSSGGDADTQYF
TRBJ1-2,-,TRBV30,CAWSEGQGGDGYTF
TRBJ2-5,-,TRBV28,CASSFSGAQETQYF
TRBJ1-1,-,TRBV4-1,CASSQDTMNTEAFF
TRBJ1-1,-,TRBV19,CASSIVTQGYTEAFF
TRBJ2-6,-,TRBV27,CASSPGTVVSGANVLTF
TRBJ2-5,-,TRBV29-1,CSVPAHGETQYF
TRBJ1-6,-,TRBV19,CASSMELGVAYNSPLHF
TRBJ1-1,-,TRBV23-1,CASSQSNPGPGNFFMNTEAFF
TRBJ2-5,-,TRBV2,CASRAAGLKEETQYF
TRBJ2-1,-,TRBV2,CASSELQASGGKFF
TRBJ2-3,-,TRBV13,CASSSELAGAVPQYF
TRBJ2-5,-,TRBV5-1,CASSSGREFGDQETQYF
TRBJ2-4,-,TRBV7-8,CASSPTRNRGLAKNIQYF
TRBJ2-5,-,TRBV27,CASGLRGGQETQYF
TRBJ2-5,-,TRBV2,CASNRGAGETQYF
TRBJ2-7,-,TRBV7-9,CASSSSEKSSYEQYF
TRBJ2-7,-,TRBV7-9,CASSLAQGQLRAYEQYF
TRBJ2-7,-,TRBV13,CASRQGEGEQYF
TRBJ2-7,-,TRBV5-4,CASSLYTYEQYF